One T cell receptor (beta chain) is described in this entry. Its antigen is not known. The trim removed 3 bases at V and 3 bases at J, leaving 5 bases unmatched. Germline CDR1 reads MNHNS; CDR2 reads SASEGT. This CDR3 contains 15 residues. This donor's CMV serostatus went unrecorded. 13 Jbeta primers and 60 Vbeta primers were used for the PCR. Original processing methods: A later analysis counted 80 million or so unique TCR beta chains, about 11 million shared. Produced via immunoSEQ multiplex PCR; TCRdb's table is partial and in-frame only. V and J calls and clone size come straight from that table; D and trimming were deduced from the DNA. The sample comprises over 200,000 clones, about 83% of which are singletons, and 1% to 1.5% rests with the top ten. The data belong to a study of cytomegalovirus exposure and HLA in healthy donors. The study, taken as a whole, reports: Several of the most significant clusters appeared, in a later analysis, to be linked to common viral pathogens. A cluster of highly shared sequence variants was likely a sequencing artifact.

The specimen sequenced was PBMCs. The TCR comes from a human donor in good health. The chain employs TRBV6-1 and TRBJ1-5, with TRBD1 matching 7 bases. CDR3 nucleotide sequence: TGTGCCAGCAGTGACGGGACAGCATACAATCAGCCCCAGCATTTT. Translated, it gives CASSDGTAYNQPQHF.